This section outlines one T cell receptor (beta chain) sequence together with its context. The data derive from a study of blood T cell repertoires in COVID-19. Across the whole study: T cells, B-cell-depleted T cells, or PBMCs provided the cDNA or gDNA that served as material.

In the original workflow: For nucleated cells, counts were estimated from reference gene primer amplification. TCRdb's table, derived via immunoSEQ multiplex PCR, lists solely in-frame clones and lacks some. V and J calls and clone size are copied from that table; D and trimming were computed from the DNA. The table includes about 16,000 clones, around nine tenths detected once. Germline loops: CDR1 SGDLS, CDR2 YYNGEE. With 4 bases removed from V and 0 bases from J, the gap between germline ends came to 10 bases. The CDR3 consists of 14 residues. The receptor comes from a man in his 60s with acute or convalescent COVID-19. This chain links TRBV9 with TRBJ1-1; possibly TRBD1 for D (6 bases). Sequencing used peripheral blood. The CDR3 DNA sequence: TGTGCCAGCAGCCCCCAGGGGATGAACACTGAAGCTTTCTTT. It specifies CASSPQGMNTEAFF. The full variable domain, in which reference TRBV9 and TRBJ1-1 provide the parts outside the CDR3, is DSGVTQTPKHLITATGQRVTLRCSPRSGDLSVYWYQQSLDQGLQFLIQYYNGEERAKGNILERFSAQQFPDLHSELNLSSLELGDSALYFCASSPQGMNTEAFFGQGTRLTVV.